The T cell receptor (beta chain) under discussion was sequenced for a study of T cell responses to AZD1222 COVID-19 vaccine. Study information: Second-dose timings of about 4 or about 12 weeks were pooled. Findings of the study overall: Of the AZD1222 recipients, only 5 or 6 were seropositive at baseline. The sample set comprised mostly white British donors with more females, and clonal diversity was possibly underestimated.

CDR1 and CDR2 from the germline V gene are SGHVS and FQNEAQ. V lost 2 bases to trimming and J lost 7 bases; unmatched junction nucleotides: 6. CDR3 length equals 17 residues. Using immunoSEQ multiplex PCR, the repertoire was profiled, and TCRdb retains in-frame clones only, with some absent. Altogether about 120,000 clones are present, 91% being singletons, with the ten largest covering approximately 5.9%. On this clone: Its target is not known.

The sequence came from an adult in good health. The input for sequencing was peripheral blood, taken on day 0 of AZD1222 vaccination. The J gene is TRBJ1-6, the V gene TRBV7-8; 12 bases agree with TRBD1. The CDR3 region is CASSLRGQGAKNSPLHF. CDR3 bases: TGTGCCAGCAGCTTACGGGGACAGGGGGCTAAAAATTCACCCCTCCACTTT. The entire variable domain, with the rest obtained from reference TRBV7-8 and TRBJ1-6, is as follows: GAGVSQSPRYKVAKRGQDVALRCDPISGHVSLFWYQQALGQGPEFLTYFQNEAQLDKSGLPSDRFFAERPEGSVSTLKIQRTQQEDSAVYLCASSLRGQGAKNSPLHFGNGTRLTVT.